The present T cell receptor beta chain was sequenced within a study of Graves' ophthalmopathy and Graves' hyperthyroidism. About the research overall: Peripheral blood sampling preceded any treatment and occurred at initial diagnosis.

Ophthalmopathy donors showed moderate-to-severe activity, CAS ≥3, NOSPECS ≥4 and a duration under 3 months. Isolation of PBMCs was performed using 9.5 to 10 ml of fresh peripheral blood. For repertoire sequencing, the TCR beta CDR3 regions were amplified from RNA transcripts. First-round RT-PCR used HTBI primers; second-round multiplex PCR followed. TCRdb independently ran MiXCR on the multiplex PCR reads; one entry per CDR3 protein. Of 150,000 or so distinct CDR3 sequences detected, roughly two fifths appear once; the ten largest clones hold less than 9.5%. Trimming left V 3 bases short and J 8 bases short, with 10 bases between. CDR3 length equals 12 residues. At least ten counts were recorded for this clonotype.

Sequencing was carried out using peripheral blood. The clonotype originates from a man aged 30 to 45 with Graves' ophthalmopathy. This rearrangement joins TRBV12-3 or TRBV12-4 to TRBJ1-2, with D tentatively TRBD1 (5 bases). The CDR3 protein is CASSFGTRGYTF. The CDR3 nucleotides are TGTGCCAGCAGTTTCGGGACTCGGGGCTACACCTTC.